This T cell receptor (beta chain) was retrieved from a study of spatial heterogeneity in lung cancer. The time point here: sample taken at primary tumor resection. Samples came from 72 TRACERx patients with untreated early-stage lung cancer. Unsorted whole RNA samples from tumor, nontumor lung or frozen PBMC were sequenced. Ten or more counts support this clonotype. TCRdb independently ran MiXCR on the 5' RACE reads; one entry per CDR3 protein. The repertoire consists of over 50,000 distinct CDR3 sequences, with roughly 6.4% occurring once and the leading ten covering around 15%. The CDR3 covers 12 residues. Per the germline V gene, CDR1 is DFQATT and CDR2 is SNEGSKA (reference sequence). Trimming took 6 bases from V and 7 from J; bases not matched to a gene: 5.

The genes are TRBV20-1 and TRBJ2-7; 11 bases are a match to TRBD2. The receptor was isolated from a female donor with early-stage non-small cell lung cancer. This sample comprised PBMCs, obtained at surgery. CDR3 sequence reads: CSAGTSGKEQYF. The DNA for the CDR3 is TGCAGTGCGGGGACTAGCGGCAAGGAGCAGTACTTC.